The present entry profiles one T cell receptor beta chain with its context. What it recognizes is unknown. Amplification used 60 Vbeta primers and 13 Jbeta primers. Per the original data handling: In a later analysis, approximately 73 million unique TCR beta chains included roughly 11 million shared by two or more donors. Only in-frame clones appear in the TCRdb table, and some are missing; sequencing was by immunoSEQ multiplex PCR. The DNA gave D and trimming, while V, J and clone size come from that table. Among 140,000 or so clones listed, approximately 85% were seen once. V shed 5 bases and J 7 bases; nucleotides not matched to a gene: 4. The CDR3 runs to 13 residues. CDR1 is MNHEY, CDR2 SVGAGI, per germline. The data were taken from a study of cytomegalovirus exposure and HLA in healthy donors. Study in general: Earlier sequencing of some 170 million T cells yielded around 100 million unique TCR beta sequences.

Study findings and constraints: Roughly uniform depth of sequencing across donors was assumed in presence/absence analyses.

This TCR was recovered from a woman aged 35 to 49 in good health and CMV-seronegative. Material: PBMCs. The chain joins TRBV6-5 to TRBJ1-2, with 10 bases aligning to TRBD1. CDR3 nucleotides: TGTGCCAGCAGTCGACAGGGGGCGAGTGGCTACACCTTC. It encodes CASSRQGASGYTF.